This passage covers 3 T cell receptor beta chains from one sample sequenced in a study of blood T cell repertoires in COVID-19. Libraries were prepared by immunoSEQ multiplex PCR; TCRdb keeps only in-frame clonotypes and omits some of them. The sample includes around 400,000 clones, over 80% of them seen just once. Sequenced sample: PBMCs or T cells enriched from blood (not recorded which). The source of these receptors is a woman between 45 and 60 years old who had recovered from COVID-19.

The CDR3 region has the DNA TGTGCCAGCAGCCGCCCGGCCGGTCAGGGGTCCGGAAACACCATATATTTT. This sequence encodes CASSRPAGQGSGNTIYF. The rearrangement links TRBV5-4 to TRBJ1-3; weak D call: TRBD1 (6 bases). Germline V gene lookup returns CDR1 SGHNT and CDR2 YYREEE (reference sequence). Trimming removed 4 bases at V and 4 bases at J, with 21 bases between. This CDR3 is 17 amino acids long.

The genes are TRBV7-2 and TRBJ1-1; D possibly corresponds to TRBD1 (6 bases). Trimming stripped 1 base from V and 3 bases from J, with 9 bases between. Germline lookup yields CDR1 SGHTA and CDR2 FQGNSA. This CDR3 region has 14 residues. The CDR3: CASSLGQGHTEAFF. CDR3 DNA: TGTGCCAGCAGCTTAGGTCAGGGGCACACTGAAGCTTTCTTT.

The chain couples TRBV4-1 to TRBJ2-1; D unresolved. CDR1 is MGHRA, CDR2 YSYEKL, per germline. Between the trimmed V and J ends, which lost 5 bases and 8 bases, there was a span of 13 bases. The CDR3 is made up of 13 amino acids. In DNA, the CDR3 is TGCGCCAGCAGCGGCTCACCCGCGGATGAGCAGTTCTTC. Translated, it gives CASSGSPADEQFF.